This T cell receptor (beta chain) originates from a study of T cell changes during pregnancy in multiple sclerosis. TCRdb's copy holds only in-frame clones and misses some; the assay was immunoSEQ multiplex PCR. Of approximately 47,000 clones in the sample, 70% to 90% were seen once. With V trimmed by 6 bases and J by 0 bases, 4 bases remained unmatched. The CDR3 extends over 15 amino acids. Germline V gives CDR1 SGHAT, CDR2 FQNNGV. This sequence joins TRBV11-2 and TRBJ1-4, with 7 bases aligning to TRBD1. The TCR was taken from a female donor with multiple sclerosis, enrolled in a pregnancy study. The material sequenced was peripheral blood, taken in the first trimester of pregnancy. CDR3 nucleotide sequence: TGTGCCAGCAGTAAGACAGGGACAACTAATGAAAAACTGTTTTTT. Amino acids: CASSKTGTTNEKLFF.